This T cell receptor (beta chain) was recorded in a study of T cells after yellow fever vaccination. This CDR3 has 14 amino acids. CDR1 is SGHTS, CDR2 YDEGEE, per germline. V lost 6 bases and J lost 1, with 12 bases in between. MiXCR was run by TCRdb on the 5' RACE reads, yielding one entry per CDR3 protein. Found here are 200,000 to 300,000 distinct CDR3 sequences, 6.5% to 7.5% of them singletons; the top ten hold approximately 0.99%. The source material was CD4+ T cells sorted from PBMCs, sampled on the day of the yellow fever booster vaccination. This chain links TRBV5-8 with TRBJ2-3, with D possibly being TRBD1 (5 bases). This TCR was sampled from a man aged 25 to 40 who received the YFV17D yellow fever vaccine. The CDR3 region is CASKARVGTDTQYF. CDR3 sequence (DNA): TGTGCCAGCAAGGCCAGGGTGGGCACAGATACGCAGTATTTT. Full variable domain (remainder filled in from reference TRBV5-8 and TRBJ2-3): EAGVTQSPTHLIKTRGQQATLRCSPISGHTSVYWYQQALGLGLQFLLWYDEGEERNRGNFPPRFSGRQFPNYSSELNVNALELEDSALYLCASKARVGTDTQYFGPGTRLTVL.